This T cell receptor (beta chain) was sequenced during a study of response to subunit inactivated influenza vaccine. Points from the study as a whole: T cells newly recruited by each seasonal influenza vaccination are few, the authors suggested.

Germline CDR1 is KGHDR and CDR2 is SFDVKD. J was trimmed by 7 bases and V by 7 bases; bases with no gene match: 6. The CDR3 contains 13 residues. TCRdb reprocessed the RT-PCR reads via MiXCR and lists one record per CDR3 protein. The data contain 550,000 to 800,000 distinct CDR3 sequences, about 15% of them singletons. This clonotype occurred a few times. Its antigen is undetermined. The clonotype originates from a man aged 50 to 60 who received an inactivated influenza vaccine. The sequences come from PBMCs from blood, collected roughly 2 weeks before vaccination. The V and J genes are TRBV24-1 and TRBJ1-5; 7 positions agree with TRBD1. The CDR3 DNA reads TGTGCCACCAGCTCAACAGGGGAGCAGCCCCAGCATTTT. Amino acids: CATSSTGEQPQHF.